The 2 T cell receptor beta chains in this list originate from one sample, sequenced in a study of liver allograft versus peripheral blood T cells. Turning to the study itself: Blood and transplanted-liver T cell receptor repertoires from recipients were compared.

TCRdb processed the reads anew with MiXCR; each CDR3 protein has one entry. The repertoire holds thousands of distinct CDR3 sequences, with roughly 20% as singletons. The receptors here all came from a human patient who had a liver transplant. Among the T cells, some may be from the graft donor.

The genes are TRBV5-4 and TRBJ2-7; the D gene is possibly TRBD1 (6 bases). The V end was cut by 0 bases, the J end by 2 bases, with 12 bases between. From germline, CDR1 is SGHNT and CDR2 YYREEE (reference sequence). CDR3 length: 15 amino acids. The CDR3 bases are TGTGCCAGCAGCTTGGATCCAGGGGCACCCTACGAGCAGTACTTC. This sequence encodes CASSLDPGAPYEQYF.

The chain links TRBV30 to TRBJ2-1, with D maybe TRBD2 (5 bases). The CDR3 extends over 12 amino acids. V lost 2 bases to trimming and J lost 6 bases, with 8 bases between them. The germline V gene encodes CDR1 GTSNPN and CDR2 SVGIG (reference sequence). CDR3 loop: CAWSLRGNEQFF. Written as DNA, the CDR3 is TGTGCCTGGAGTCTTCGGGGCAATGAGCAGTTCTTC.